This T cell receptor beta chain emerged from a study of response to subunit inactivated influenza vaccine. TCRdb recomputed calls from the RT-PCR reads with MiXCR, one row per CDR3 protein. The sample has about 540,000 distinct CDR3 sequences, under 25% seen once. Only a few counts were recorded for this clonotype. CDR3 length: 13 amino acids. The germline V and J ends were trimmed by 6 bases and 5 bases, with 13 bases remaining between them. The V gene's germline CDR1 is LGHDT and CDR2 YNNKEL (reference sequence). This same sample was also part of a study on T cells expressing NK-cell markers. That source reports: Making the TCR beta cDNA relied on 5'RACE template switching with UMIs.

The specimen comprised CD4+ T cells sorted from PBMCs, sampled 11 to 12 days after vaccination. The TCR originated in a man aged 50-60 years who received an inactivated influenza vaccine. The rearrangement uses TRBV3-1 and TRBJ1-1; no reliable D call. The CDR3 DNA follows: TGTGCCAGCAGACAGAGAGGAGGGACTGAAGCTTTCTTT. As protein: CASRQRGGTEAFF.